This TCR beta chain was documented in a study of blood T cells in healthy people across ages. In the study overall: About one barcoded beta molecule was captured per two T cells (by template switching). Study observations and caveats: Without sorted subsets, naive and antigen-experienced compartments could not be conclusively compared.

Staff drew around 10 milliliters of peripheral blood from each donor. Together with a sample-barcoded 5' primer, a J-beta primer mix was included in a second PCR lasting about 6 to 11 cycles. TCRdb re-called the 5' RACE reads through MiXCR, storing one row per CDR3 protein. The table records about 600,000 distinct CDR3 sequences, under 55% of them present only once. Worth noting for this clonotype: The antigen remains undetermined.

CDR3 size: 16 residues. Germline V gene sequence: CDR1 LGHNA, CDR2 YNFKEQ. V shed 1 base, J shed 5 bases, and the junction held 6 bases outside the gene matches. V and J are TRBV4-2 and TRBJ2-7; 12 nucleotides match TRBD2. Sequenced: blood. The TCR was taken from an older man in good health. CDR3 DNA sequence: TGTGCCAGCAGCCAAGTAGAAGGACTAGCGGGACACGAGCAGTACTTC. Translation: CASSQVEGLAGHEQYF.